Listed here are 5 T cell receptor beta chains from one sample, sequenced in a study of technical replicates of blood from a few donors. Produced via immunoSEQ multiplex PCR; TCRdb's table is partial and in-frame only. The top ten clones hold under 15% of a sample with just over 15,000 clones, over 80% of them seen once. Material: PBMCs. These receptors were taken from a human donor in good health.

This clone was observed a few times. The genes are TRBV6-1 and TRBJ2-5, with 12 bases matching TRBD2. CDR1 is MNHNS, CDR2 SASEGT, per germline. The CDR3 totals 15 residues. After removal of 2 bases from V and 4 bases from J, the junction contained 2 bases not matched to a gene. CDR3 DNA sequence: TGTGCCAGCAGTGAACTAGCGGGAGGGCCAGAGACCCAGTACTTC. Protein sequence: CASSELAGGPETQYF.

The chain recombines TRBV7-8 with TRBJ2-7; TRBD2 matches 13 bases. In germline, CDR1 is SGHVS, CDR2 FQNEAQ. The CDR3 is 15 amino acids. Unmatched junction bases numbered 2, after V lost 4 bases and J lost 2 bases. The CDR3, as DNA: TGTGCCAGCAGCTCACTAGCGGGAGGGCCCTACGAGCAGTACTTC. Protein: CASSSLAGGPYEQYF.

The CDR3 protein is CATSRTGTGLSTDTQYF. The CDR3 nucleotides are TGTGCCACCAGCAGAACCGGGACAGGCCTTAGCACAGATACGCAGTATTTT. The chain recombines TRBV15 with TRBJ2-3; 8 positions match TRBD1. The CDR3 runs to 17 residues. Germline values: CDR1 LNHNV, CDR2 YYDKDF (reference sequence). Germline trimming cut 2 bases from V and 0 bases from J; bases unmatched to any gene: 7.

V gene TRBV2 combines with J gene TRBJ2-7, with TRBD2 matching 14 bases. The CDR3 has 14 amino acids. From germline, CDR1 is SNHLY and CDR2 FYNNEI. V dropped 5 bases and J dropped 9; count of bases not matched to a gene: 6. The CDR3 region is CASSRGLAGERQYF. In DNA, the CDR3 is TGTGCCAGCAGTCGGGGACTAGCGGGAGAACGGCAGTACTTC.

This chain uses TRBV19 with TRBJ2-2; 7 bases are a match to TRBD2. The germline V gene encodes CDR1 LNHDA and CDR2 SQIVND (reference sequence). The CDR3 extends over 14 amino acids. The V segment lost 1 base and the J segment 6 bases; nucleotides outside the gene matches: 2. The CDR3 bases are TGTGCCAGTAGTATAGGACTAGCCTCCGGGGAGCTGTTTTTT. This translates into CASSIGLASGELFF.